The T cell receptor (beta chain) under discussion was sequenced for a study of CD8+CD57+ T cells in acquired aplastic anemia. Study information: DNA per sorted CD4+ or CD8+ sample ranged roughly 0.19 to 30 ug, averaging roughly 3.2 ug. Healthy donors had, on average, around 11 million reads for their CD4+ cells.

Trimming pared 0 bases from V and 15 bases from J, leaving 12 bases between. The germline V gene encodes CDR1 DFQATT and CDR2 SNEGSKA (reference sequence). This CDR3 contains 12 residues. Study results and limitations: The study found no significant CD8+ Simpson's diversity difference between patients and controls.

To note about this clonotype: As yet, its antigen is unknown.

Genomic DNA constituted the template upon which TCR beta VDJ and CDR3 profiling was performed. Using its own MiXCR run on the reads, TCRdb lists one record per CDR3 protein. The sample carries over 150,000 distinct CDR3 sequences, about 48% recorded once. This chain connects TRBV20-1 to TRBJ1-6, with a possible D match to TRBD1 (6 bases). Sequences were obtained from sorted CD4+, CD8+, or CD8+CD57+ T cells (not recorded which) from PBMCs. This clonotype originated in a human donor in good health. CDR3 bases: TGCAGTGCTAGAGACCCGAAGGGGGACCTCCACTTT. Encoded protein: CSARDPKGDLHF.